This T cell receptor beta chain was recovered during a study of T-cell memory formation after mild COVID-19. Study observations and caveats: Among clones peaking at day 37 in the second wave, SARS-CoV-2 specificity remained unconfirmed.

This clonotype was recorded many times. Its specificity is not known. Each CDR3 protein is one row after TCRdb ran MiXCR on the 5' RACE reads. The sample lists more than 10,000 distinct CDR3 sequences, around 15% occurring once. Germline V gene lookup returns CDR1 MDHEN and CDR2 SYDVKM. V gave up 0 bases and J gave up 2 bases, with 12 bases separating them. The CDR3 is made up of 16 amino acids. The rearrangement joins TRBV28 to TRBJ2-3; no clear D. Sequenced input: PBMCs or a T cell subset sorted from them (not recorded which). This clonotype was obtained from a man younger than 35 who had mild COVID-19 (a few samples of this study predate the infection). Cell type and time point are not known. As DNA, the CDR3 is TGTGCCAGCAGTTTATGGGCCACATACTCCACAGATACGCAGTATTTT. This codes for CASSLWATYSTDTQYF.